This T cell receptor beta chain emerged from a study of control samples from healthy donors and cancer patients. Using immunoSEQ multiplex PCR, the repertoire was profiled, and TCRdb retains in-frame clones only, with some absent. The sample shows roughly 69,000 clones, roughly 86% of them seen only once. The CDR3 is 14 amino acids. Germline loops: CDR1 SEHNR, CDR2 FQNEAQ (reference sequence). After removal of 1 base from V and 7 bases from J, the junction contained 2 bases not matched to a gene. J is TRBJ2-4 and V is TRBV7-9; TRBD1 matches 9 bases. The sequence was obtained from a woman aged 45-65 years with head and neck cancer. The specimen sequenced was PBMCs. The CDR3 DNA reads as TGTGCCAGCAGCTTAGGACAGGGGGTGAACATTCAGTACTTC. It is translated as CASSLGQGVNIQYF.